One sample yielded the 14 T cell receptor beta chains listed below, sequenced in a study of blood T cells in healthy people across ages. Using a J-beta primer mix together with a sample-barcoded 5' primer, a second PCR was run for roughly 7 to 12 cycles. TCRdb redid the calling of the 5' RACE reads with MiXCR, one entry per CDR3 protein. In the table there are some 930,000 distinct CDR3 sequences, almost 30% of which are singletons. The data were also submitted as part of a second study, on T cells of mothers and their children.

The sample taken for sequencing was blood. All receptors derive from a woman aged 40 to 50 in good health.

Ten or more counts support this clonotype. The chain couples TRBV9 to TRBJ2-7; 7 bases match TRBD1. Germline V gene lookup returns CDR1 SGDLS and CDR2 YYNGEE. This CDR3 is built from 17 residues. The V segment lost 3 bases and the J segment 0 bases; nucleotides outside the gene matches: 12. The CDR3 region has the DNA TGTGCCAGCAGCGCTAGACTTACAGGGGACAGCTCCTACGAGCAGTACTTC. It codes for CASSARLTGDSSYEQYF.

The V call is TRBV7-9, the J call TRBJ2-7; tentatively, D is TRBD2 (5 bases). Trimming cost V 6 bases and J 0 bases, with 12 bases left between them. This CDR3 has 14 amino acids. Germline CDR1 SEHNR, CDR2 FQNEAQ (reference sequence). CDR3 coding DNA: TGTGCCAGCAGTAAAGGGAGCCACTCCTACGAGCAGTACTTC. Translating gives CASSKGSHSYEQYF.

In this sample, this clonotype turned up a few times. The V call is TRBV5-1, the J call TRBJ2-3; D unclear. Trimming cost V 0 bases and J 1 base, with 6 bases left between them. The CDR3 has 14 amino acids. Germline V gene lookup returns CDR1 SGHRS and CDR2 YFSETQ. CDR3 coding DNA: TGCGCCAGCAGCTTGGGGTGGCGCACAGATACGCAGTATTTT. This translates into CASSLGWRTDTQYF.

A note on this clonotype: Germline and junction disagree at one end, which may indicate a read error. The V and J genes are TRBV6-5 and TRBJ2-1; 8 bases align to TRBD2. Germline CDR1 and CDR2: MNHEY and SVGAGI. The CDR3 has 14 residues. CDR3 amino acids: CAGSRGGSYNEQFF. In nucleotides, the CDR3 is TGTGCCGGCAGCCGGGGGGGATCCTACAATGAGCAGTTCTTC.

A word on this clonotype: Given a much more abundant clone one base away, this may be a read error. The chain recombines TRBV6-2 or TRBV6-3 with TRBJ2-7; the D gene is possibly TRBD2 (7 bases). The CDR3 sequence is 16 residues long. V lost 4 bases and J 1 base, leaving 17 bases between the germline ends. Germline V gene lookup returns CDR1 MNHEY and CDR2 SVGEGT. This CDR3 is CASSSAEGGQSYEQYF. CDR3 DNA sequence: TGTGCCAGCAGTTCCGCCGAGGGGGGGCAATCCTACGAGCAGTACTTC.

This clonotype was picked up a small number of times. The chain links TRBV12-3 or TRBV12-4 to TRBJ2-1, with D possibly being TRBD1 (5 bases). The CDR3 has 11 residues. V dropped 8 bases and J dropped 9 bases, with 11 bases sitting between them. CDR3 bases: TGTGCCAGCCCCCTCCAGGGTGAGCAGTTCTTC. Residues: CASPLQGEQFF.

On this clonotype: Germline and junction disagree at one end, which may indicate a read error. The gene calls are TRBV9 and TRBJ1-4; TRBD1 matches 10 bases. This CDR3 region has 16 residues. From germline, CDR1 is SGDLS and CDR2 YYNGEE. The DNA of the CDR3 is TGTGCCAGCAGCTTACCAGGGACAGGGGAGAATGAAAAACCGTTTTTT. It translates to CASSLPGTGENEKPFF.

With regard to this clonotype: Possible read error: a much larger clone is one base away. J is TRBJ2-1 and V is TRBV24-1, with 8 bases that match TRBD1. CDR3 length: 18 residues. Per the germline V gene, CDR1 is KGHDR and CDR2 is SFDVKD. J gave up 6 bases and V 4 bases, and 16 bases lay outside the gene matches. This CDR3 is CATSDNGQGIMVLNEQFF. CDR3 nucleotide sequence: TGTGCCACCAGTGACAATGGACAGGGTATCATGGTCCTCAATGAGCAGTTCTTC.

There are many counts of this clonotype. Germline is not matched at one junction end, which may reflect a read error. The chain uses TRBV11-2 and TRBJ2-3; TRBD1 aligns across 8 bases. The CDR3 totals 15 residues. CDR1 and CDR2 from the germline V gene are SGHAT and FQNNGV. Here the CDR3 reads CASCLGTGSTDTQYF. The CDR3 DNA follows: TGTGCCAGCTGCTTAGGGACAGGTAGCACAGATACGCAGTATTTT. Full variable domain (outside the CDR3, taken from reference TRBV11-2 and TRBJ2-3): EAGVAQSPRYKIIEKRQSVAFWCNPISGHATLYWYQQILGQGPKLLIQFQNNGVVDDSQLPKDRFSAERLKGVDSTLKIQPAKLEDSAVYLCASCLGTGSTDTQYFGPGTRLTVL.

The chain is built from TRBV30 and TRBJ2-5; D is unresolved. The end of the DNA fits TRBJ2-7 better, so the J call may be wrong. The CDR3 is 11 residues long. CDR1 and CDR2 (germline): GTSNPN, SVGIG (reference sequence). The CDR3 nucleotides read TGTGCCTGGAGTTGGGGCTACGAGCAGTACTTC. Encoded protein: CAWSWGYEQYF.

In this sample, this clonotype turned up a few times. The rearrangement links TRBV10-3 to TRBJ1-2, with D perhaps TRBD1 (5 bases). The CDR3 is 14 residues long. The germline V gene encodes CDR1 ENHRY and CDR2 SYGVKD. V lost 4 bases, J lost 1 base, and 10 bases lay in between. The CDR3 spells CAISAGGVNYGYTF. CDR3 nucleotides: TGTGCCATCAGTGCCGGAGGGGTTAACTATGGCTACACCTTC.

Ten or more counts support this clonotype. The chain combines TRBV4-1 with TRBJ2-1; 10 bases are a match to TRBD2. The CDR3 totals 16 residues. Per the germline V gene, CDR1 is MGHRA and CDR2 is YSYEKL. V trimming: 6 bases; J trimming: 5 bases; junction bases outside the gene matches: 10. The CDR3 is CASSYSGGLLDNEQFF. The CDR3 bases are TGCGCCAGCAGTTATAGCGGGGGGCTTCTGGACAATGAGCAGTTCTTC.

V usage is TRBV2 and J usage is TRBJ2-2; D ambiguous. This CDR3 has 14 residues. Trimming left V 6 bases short and J 5 bases short, with 13 bases between. Germline V gene lookup returns CDR1 SNHLY and CDR2 FYNNEI. The CDR3 loop is CASRISPRTGELFF. The CDR3 region has the DNA TGTGCCAGCAGGATTTCCCCTCGGACCGGGGAGCTGTTTTTT.

The J gene is TRBJ2-7, the V gene TRBV28; TRBD1 is a possible D gene (5 bases). Germline V lookup: CDR1 MDHEN, CDR2 SYDVKM. This CDR3 comprises 12 residues. The V end lost 8 bases, the J end lost 2 bases, and 10 bases lay between the germline ends. As DNA, the CDR3 is TGTGCCAGCGGCAGGGCAACCTACGAGCAGTACTTC. Protein product: CASGRATYEQYF.